These 17 T cell receptor beta chains share one sample of origin, sequenced in a study of OX40 agonist ivuxolimab in advanced cancers. Only in-frame clones appear in the TCRdb table, and some are missing; sequencing was by immunoSEQ multiplex PCR. This sample yields tens of thousands of clones, of which 80% to 90% are seen a single time; roughly 1.9% belongs to the top ten. The sequenced sample was CD4+ or CD8+ T cells sorted from blood, obtained in a trial of the OX40 agonist ivuxolimab. Receptor source: an adult with an advanced solid tumor such as melanoma, head and neck, liver or kidney cancer.

As regards this clone: One end of the junction does not line up with germline, which may come from a read error. The rearrangement uses TRBV19 and TRBJ1-2; D is perhaps TRBD1 (5 bases). Germline CDR1 is LNHDA and CDR2 is SQIVND (reference sequence). The CDR3 has 13 amino acids. The CDR3, as DNA: TGTGCCAGTAGTCTAGAGGGGATGGATGGCTACACCTTC. Residues: CASSLEGMDGYTF.

The chain carries TRBV2 and TRBJ1-1; D is uncertain. This CDR3 region has 13 residues. From germline, CDR1 is SNHLY and CDR2 FYNNEI. The CDR3 loop is CATHGRGAAEAFF. The CDR3 nucleotides read TGTGCTACTCATGGACGGGGAGCCGCTGAAGCTTTCTTT.

The CDR3 sequence is CASTNRDRVNGYTF. Here the CDR3 DNA reads TGTGCCAGCACTAACCGGGACAGGGTGAATGGCTACACCTTC. The J gene is TRBJ1-2, the V gene TRBV6-5, with 9 bases aligning to TRBD1. Germline CDR1 MNHEY, CDR2 SVGAGI. This CDR3 is 14 amino acids long. Unmatched junction bases numbered 9, after V lost 7 bases and J lost 6 bases.

The J gene is TRBJ1-5, the V gene TRBV4-2; weak D call: TRBD1 (5 bases). The CDR3 is made up of 13 amino acids. The V gene lost 0 bases and the J gene lost 11 bases, with 11 bases spanning the gap. From germline, CDR1 is LGHNA and CDR2 YNFKEQ. In DNA, the CDR3 is TGTGCCAGCAGCCAAGATTTCAGGGAGTCCCAGCATTTT. This gives the protein CASSQDFRESQHF.

The gene calls are TRBV6-1 and TRBJ1-1; D may be TRBD1 (6 bases). The CDR3 loop spans 13 amino acids. V was clipped by 4 bases and J by 4 bases, with 10 bases between them. Germline assignment: CDR1 MNHNS and CDR2 SASEGT. In DNA form, the CDR3 reads TGTGCCAGCAGTGCGGAGGGGGGCACTGAAGCTTTCTTT. It yields the protein CASSAEGGTEAFF.

The chain uses TRBV6-5 and TRBJ2-3, with 9 bases that match TRBD1. Per the germline V gene, CDR1 is MNHEY and CDR2 is SVGAGI. This CDR3 contains 14 residues. J was trimmed by 6 bases and V by 5 bases; bases with no gene match: 6. CDR3 loop: CASSLDRGWDTQYF. In DNA form, the CDR3 reads TGTGCCAGCAGTCTCGACAGGGGGTGGGATACGCAGTATTTT.

The chain links TRBV4-3 to TRBJ2-5; D remains unclear. V gave up 1 base and J gave up 1 base, with 10 bases separating them. The CDR3 covers 15 residues. The germline gives CDR1 LGHNA, CDR2 YSLEER. CDR3 sequence reads: CASSQGALLQETQYF. The CDR3 region has the DNA TGCGCCAGCAGCCAAGGGGCCTTGCTCCAAGAGACCCAGTACTTC.

The chain couples TRBV30 to TRBJ1-1; TRBD1 matches at 7 bases. This CDR3 has 12 residues. From germline, CDR1 is GTSNPN and CDR2 SVGIG (reference sequence). With 3 bases clipped from V and 6 bases from J, the junction kept 4 bases outside the gene matches. CDR3 DNA: TGTGCCTGGAGCAGGGGGAGTGCTGAAGCTTTCTTT. This codes for CAWSRGSAEAFF.

This clone was seen a single time. This sequence joins TRBV27 and TRBJ2-3; D is possibly TRBD2 (5 bases). V lost 3 bases and J 2 bases, leaving 15 bases between the germline ends. The CDR3 is 16 amino acids. The V gene's germline CDR1 is MNHEY and CDR2 SMNVEV (reference sequence). The CDR3 DNA reads TGTGCCAGCAGTTTTGAGCGGAAGGCTTACACAGATACGCAGTATTTT. This translates into CASSFERKAYTDTQYF.

This clone was counted a single time. The V and J genes are TRBV5-1 and TRBJ1-4; D not certain. The germline gives CDR1 SGHRS, CDR2 YFSETQ. Trimming cost V 0 bases and J 8 bases, with 14 bases left between them. This CDR3 has 15 residues. The CDR3: CASSLGATGNEKLFF. The CDR3 DNA reads TGCGCCAGCAGCTTGGGGGCAACGGGAAACGAAAAACTGTTTTTT.

This clone was seen more than once but under ten times. This chain connects TRBV5-4 to TRBJ2-7; D is tentatively TRBD1 or TRBD2 (5 bases each). Trimming took off 4 bases at V and 7 bases at J, with 21 bases between the two ends. The CDR3 has 15 amino acids. Germline lookup yields CDR1 SGHNT and CDR2 YYREEE (reference sequence). CDR3 nucleotide sequence: TGTGCCAGCAGCACCGACGCCGGGGCTTATAGAGAGCAGTACTTC. Its protein product is CASSTDAGAYREQYF.

V is TRBV7-3 and J is TRBJ1-2; no reliable D call. Germline CDR1 and CDR2: SGHTA and FQGTGA. The CDR3 is 16 amino acids. Trimming cost V 0 bases and J 7 bases, with 18 bases left between them. The CDR3 nucleotides read TGTGCCAGCAGCTTAACGTACGTCCCACAGTCCGGTGGCTACACCTTC. Protein product: CASSLTYVPQSGGYTF.

This rearrangement joins TRBV27 to TRBJ2-5; D might be TRBD2 (6 bases). V was cut by 5 bases and J by 2 bases, with 15 bases left in between. The germline gives CDR1 MNHEY, CDR2 SMNVEV (reference sequence). The CDR3 is 15 residues long. CDR3 protein: CASSRGAQGQETQYF. The CDR3 DNA reads TGTGCCAGCAGTCGCGGGGCCCAGGGACAAGAGACCCAGTACTTC.

This clone turned up a few times. Within the sample, other DNA sequences also encode this same CDR3. The J gene is TRBJ2-3, the V gene TRBV7-3, with unresolved D. The V end lost 0 bases, the J end lost 1 base, and 8 bases lay between the germline ends. Per germline, CDR1 SGHTA and CDR2 FQGTGA. This CDR3 spans 15 amino acids. CDR3 amino acids: CASSLTGQGTDTQYF. In DNA, the CDR3 is TGTGCCAGCAGCTTAACAGGGCAGGGCACAGATACGCAGTATTTT. Using reference TRBV7-3 and TRBJ2-3 for the parts outside the CDR3, the full variable domain is GAGVSQTPSNKVTEKGKYVELRCDPISGHTALYWYRQSLGQGPEFLIYFQGTGAADDSGLPNDRFFAVRPEGSVSTLKIQRTERGDSAVYLCASSLTGQGTDTQYFGPGTRLTVL.

This clone was counted only a few times. In DNA form, the CDR3 reads TGTGCCAGCACCGGACACACCAATCAGCCCCAGCATTTT. Protein product: CASTGHTNQPQHF. The chain employs TRBV28 and TRBJ1-5, with D possibly matching TRBD1 (5 bases). The CDR3 runs to 13 residues. Germline CDR1 reads MDHEN; CDR2 reads SYDVKM. Trimming took 7 bases from V and 3 from J, leaving 10 bases between them. Drawing the rest from reference TRBV28 and TRBJ1-5, the complete variable domain is DVKVTQSSRYLVKRTGEKVFLECVQDMDHENMFWYRQDPGLGLRLIYFSYDVKMKEKGDIPEGYSVSREKKERFSLILESASTNQTSMYLCASTGHTNQPQHFGDGTRLSIL.

The chain is built from TRBV19 and TRBJ2-5, with 7 bases identical to TRBD1. The J call is doubtful: the DNA matches TRBJ2-7 better. Germline-derived CDR1 and CDR2 are LNHDA and SQIVND (reference sequence). The CDR3 spans 13 residues. The CDR3 bases are TGTGCCAGTGGCCGGGACAGCCCCTACGAGCAGTACTTC. Its translation: CASGRDSPYEQYF.

The chain links TRBV7-8 to TRBJ2-1, with D possibly being TRBD2 (6 bases). The CDR3 covers 13 residues. The germline CDR1 and CDR2 sequences are SGHVS and FQNEAQ. V dropped 2 bases and J dropped 12 bases, with 14 bases sitting between them. CDR3 loop: CASSLRADYAQFF. The DNA of the CDR3 is TGTGCCAGCAGCTTAAGGGCGGACTATGCGCAGTTCTTC. The full variable domain, with the rest looked up from reference TRBV7-8 and TRBJ2-1, is GAGVSQSPRYKVAKRGQDVALRCDPISGHVSLFWYQQALGQGPEFLTYFQNEAQLDKSGLPSDRFFAERPEGSVSTLKIQRTQQEDSAVYLCASSLRADYAQFFGPGTRLTVL.